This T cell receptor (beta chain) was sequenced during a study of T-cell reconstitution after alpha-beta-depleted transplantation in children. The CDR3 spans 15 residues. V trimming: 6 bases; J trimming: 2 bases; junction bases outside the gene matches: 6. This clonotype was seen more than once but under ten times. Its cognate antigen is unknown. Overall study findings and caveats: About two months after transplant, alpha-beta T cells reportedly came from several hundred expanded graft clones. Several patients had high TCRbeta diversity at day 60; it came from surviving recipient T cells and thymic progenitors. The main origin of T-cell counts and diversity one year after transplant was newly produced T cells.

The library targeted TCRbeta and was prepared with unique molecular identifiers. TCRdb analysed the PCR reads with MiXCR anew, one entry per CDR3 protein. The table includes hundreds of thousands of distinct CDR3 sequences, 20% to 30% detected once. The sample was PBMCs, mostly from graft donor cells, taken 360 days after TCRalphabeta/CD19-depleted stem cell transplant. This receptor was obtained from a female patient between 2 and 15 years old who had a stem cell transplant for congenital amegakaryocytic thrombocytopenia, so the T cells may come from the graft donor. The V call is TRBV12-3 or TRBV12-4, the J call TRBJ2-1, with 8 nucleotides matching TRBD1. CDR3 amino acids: CASRQDRATYNEQFF. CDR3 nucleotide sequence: TGTGCCAGCAGGCAGGACAGGGCTACCTACAATGAGCAGTTCTTC.